This TCR beta chain was documented in a study of cytomegalovirus exposure and HLA in healthy donors. Study-wide findings and caveats: For presence/absence analyses, sequencing depth was assumed to be roughly uniform across donors. Among immune exposure information, only CMV serostatus was available. An analysis done earlier found most TCR beta V segments productive about 87% or about 30% of the time. In vitro assays verified that three CMV-associated chains recognized CMV antigens specifically.

PCR used 60 Vbeta primers and 13 Jbeta primers. TCRdb's table, derived via immunoSEQ multiplex PCR, lists solely in-frame clones and lacks some. The table has around 90,000 clones, over 75% seen once. The germline V gene encodes CDR1 SGHDN and CDR2 FVKESK. The CDR3 loop spans 16 amino acids. Trimming removed 1 base from V and 1 base from J, with 11 bases in between. For this clone: As yet, its antigen is unknown.

The chain links TRBV14 to TRBJ1-3; D gene uncertain. The specimen was PBMCs. This receptor was taken from a man aged 25-40 years in good health and CMV-seronegative. The CDR3 DNA sequence: TGTGCCAGCAGCCAAGCTGTGGCAGAATCTGGAAACACCATATATTTT. It translates to CASSQAVAESGNTIYF.